The 5 T cell receptor beta chains below all came from one sample that was sequenced in a study of shared clonotypes between healthy human individuals (dated by TCRdb to 2018 to 2020). Receptor libraries were prepared by the immunoSEQ multiplex PCR assay. This immuneACCESS table, as held by TCRdb, lists in-frame sequences with V and J called but not all clones. Of the missing ones, under half trace to an unresolved V gene in checked studies; the others have no known cause. In this sample the table shows 2 million to 2.5 million clones, almost 96% of which occur a single time. 0.1% to 0.15% of the sample lies in the top ten. Sequenced: naive CD4+ T cells sorted from blood. The cell subset or site label, as the study defines it: CD45RA+ positively selected. These receptors all stem from a young man in good health.

With regard to this clone: The sample contains more than one DNA sequence encoding this CDR3. The rearrangement links TRBV18 to TRBJ2-5, with 9 bases aligning to TRBD2. Germline trimming cut 4 bases from V and 2 bases from J; bases unmatched to any gene: 5. The CDR3 covers 15 residues. Germline loops: CDR1 KGHSH, CDR2 LQKENI. CDR3 protein: CASSRTSGPQETQYF. CDR3 DNA: TGTGCCAGCTCACGAACTAGCGGGCCTCAAGAGACCCAGTACTTC.

The CDR3 here is CASSLGGDSDGYTF. CDR3 nucleotide sequence: TGTGCCAGCAGTTTAGGAGGGGATAGTGATGGCTACACCTTC. V and J are TRBV27 and TRBJ1-2; tentatively, D is TRBD1 (5 bases). This CDR3 has 14 residues. The germline gives CDR1 MNHEY, CDR2 SMNVEV (reference sequence). The V end lost 2 bases, the J end lost 6 bases, and 13 bases lay between the germline ends.

This sequence joins TRBV5-1 and TRBJ1-1; D is undetermined. The CDR3 runs 13 residues. Trimming pared 5 bases from V and 0 bases from J, leaving 8 bases between. The germline V gene has CDR1 SGHRS and CDR2 YFSETQ. The CDR3 DNA is TGCGCCAGCAGAAGACAACTGAACACTGAAGCTTTCTTT. Amino acid sequence: CASRRQLNTEAFF. The full variable domain, with the rest looked up from reference TRBV5-1 and TRBJ1-1, is KAGVTQTPRYLIKTRGQQVTLSCSPISGHRSVSWYQQTPGQGLQFLFEYFSETQRNKGNFPGRFSGRQFSNSRSEMNVSTLELGDSALYLCASRRQLNTEAFFGQGTRLTVV.

DNA of the CDR3: TGTGCCAGCAGTTACATAGCGACCTCCTACAATGAGCAGTTCTTC. Protein: CASSYIATSYNEQFF. The rearrangement joins TRBV6-6 to TRBJ2-1; possibly TRBD2 for D (5 bases). The V gene's germline CDR1 is MNHNY and CDR2 SVGAGI (reference sequence). Trimming pared 2 bases from V and 0 bases from J, leaving 8 bases between. CDR3 size: 15 residues.

The V call is TRBV9, the J call TRBJ1-3; 8 bases line up with TRBD1. Germline V gene data show CDR1 as SGDLS and CDR2 as YYNGEE. The CDR3 is 16 residues long. V shed 3 bases, J shed 4 bases, and the junction held 9 bases outside the gene matches. In nucleotides, the CDR3 is TGTGCCAGCAGCGGAGGGACTGGACAGGGAGGAAACACCATATATTTT. Amino acid sequence: CASSGGTGQGGNTIYF.